The 21 T cell receptor beta chains given below trace back to one sample, sequenced in a study of blood T cell repertoires in COVID-19. The data were produced by immunoSEQ multiplex PCR, yet TCRdb's version contains in-frame clones alone and is incomplete. The profile shows 200,000 to 250,000 clones, roughly 80% of them singletons. Sequenced: peripheral blood. These receptors all stem from an elderly man with acute or convalescent COVID-19.

The chain links TRBV25-1 to TRBJ1-2; TRBD1 might be the D (6 bases). Germline V gene sequence: CDR1 MGHDK, CDR2 SYGVNS. There are 14 residues in the CDR3. Deletions cut 5 bases from V and 8 bases from J, with 18 bases between. For the CDR3, the DNA is TGTGCCAGCAGTTCGAGCGGGGGGGCTGGAGGCTACACCTTC. It yields the protein CASSSSGGAGGYTF.

V and J are TRBV7-6 and TRBJ1-4; TRBD1 might be the D (6 bases). CDR3 size: 12 residues. CDR1 and CDR2 from the germline V gene are SGHVS and FNYEAQ. Deletions cut 1 base from V and 12 bases from J, with 9 bases between. The CDR3 nucleotides read TGTGCCAGCAGCTTAGACAGGGATGAACTGTTTTTT. Its translation: CASSLDRDELFF.

The chain links TRBV7-2 to TRBJ1-1; a weak D match, TRBD1 (5 bases). This CDR3 is 13 amino acids long. Germline-derived CDR1 and CDR2 are SGHTA and FQGNSA. Trimming removed 5 bases from V and 6 bases from J, with 13 bases in between. The CDR3: CASSRGVTAEAFF. The CDR3, as DNA: TGTGCCAGCAGCCGGGGGGTCACGGCTGAAGCTTTCTTT.

CDR3 bases: TGTGCCAGCAGCCTCGGGACTAGGAACACCGGGGAGCTGTTTTTT. Translation gives CASSLGTRNTGELFF. V gene TRBV3-1 (or the pseudogene TRBV3-2) combines with J gene TRBJ2-2; TRBD2 agrees at 8 bases. After removal of 4 bases from V and 1 base from J, the junction contained 2 bases not matched to a gene. The CDR3 extends over 15 amino acids. The germline V gene encodes CDR1 LGHDT and CDR2 YNNKEL (reference sequence).

This chain joins TRBV21-1 and TRBJ1-4; TRBD1, as called in the table, went unchecked against the DNA. TRBV21-1 is recorded as a pseudogene. This CDR3 has 19 amino acids. The DNA of the CDR3 is TGTGCCAGCAGCCCGGGGGGCAGGGGGCGACGTGCAACTAATGAAAAACTGTTTTTT. Its protein is CASSPGGRGRRATNEKLFF.

The chain carries TRBV10-1 and TRBJ2-2; no firm D call. CDR1 is WNHNN and CDR2 is SYGVQD in the germline V gene (reference sequence). Trimming removed 6 bases at V and 1 base at J, with 9 bases between. This CDR3 contains 14 residues. CDR3 DNA: TGCGCCAGCAGCCCGCGACAGAACACCGGGGAGCTGTTTTTT. Its protein is CASSPRQNTGELFF.

The chain combines TRBV7-9 with TRBJ1-4; tentatively, D is TRBD1 (5 bases). The CDR3 runs to 16 residues. Germline V lookup: CDR1 SEHNR, CDR2 FQNEAQ (reference sequence). With 2 bases removed from V and 3 bases from J, the gap between germline ends came to 13 bases. The CDR3 is CASSLIPGSPNEKLFF. CDR3 nucleotides: TGTGCCAGCAGCTTAATCCCAGGGTCACCTAATGAAAAACTGTTTTTT.

This chain uses TRBV5-1 with TRBJ1-6; no clear D gene. The CDR3 is 15 residues long. V lost 1 base to trimming and J lost 0 bases, with 5 bases between them. Per germline, CDR1 SGHRS and CDR2 YFSETQ. CDR3: CASSLTSSYNSPLHF. In DNA form, the CDR3 reads TGCGCCAGCAGCTTGACGAGCTCCTATAATTCACCCCTCCACTTT.

The J gene is TRBJ2-1, the V gene TRBV11-2; 8 bases match TRBD2. The CDR3 has 14 amino acids. CDR1 is SGHAT and CDR2 is FQNNGV in the germline V gene. Losses at the gene ends were 7 bases for V and 4 bases for J; bases not matched to a gene: 6. CDR3: CASKRGLKYNEQFF. The CDR3, as DNA: TGTGCCAGCAAGCGGGGGCTCAAATACAATGAGCAGTTCTTC.

In its sample, this clone was seen a few times. This chain links TRBV5-6 with TRBJ1-6; D not resolved. The ends were cut back, 2 bases at V and 4 bases at J, with 7 bases in the middle. Germline loops: CDR1 SGHDT, CDR2 YYEEEE. The CDR3 loop spans 14 amino acids. CDR3 in amino acids: CASSFWQYNSPLHF. CDR3 bases: TGTGCCAGCAGCTTCTGGCAGTATAATTCACCCCTCCACTTT.

The rearrangement uses TRBV7-6 and TRBJ2-1; possible D gene TRBD2, 6 bases. CDR3 length equals 17 residues. Trimming removed 1 base from V and 4 bases from J, with 17 bases in between. Germline lookup yields CDR1 SGHVS and CDR2 FNYEAQ. CDR3 sequence reads: CASSLGVGGKIYNEQFF. CDR3 DNA sequence: TGTGCCAGCAGCTTAGGAGTGGGGGGTAAGATTTACAATGAGCAGTTCTTC.

The chain carries TRBV5-1 and TRBJ2-5; D uncertain. Deletions cut 7 bases from V and 2 bases from J, with 12 bases between. Germline V gives CDR1 SGHRS, CDR2 YFSETQ. The CDR3 runs to 13 residues. The CDR3 nucleotides read TGCGCCAGCCATAGATTCGTACAAGAGACCCAGTACTTC. Translating gives CASHRFVQETQYF.

This chain connects TRBV10-3 to TRBJ1-5, with a possible D match to TRBD1 (6 bases). CDR3 length: 14 amino acids. Trimming shortened V by 7 bases and J by 4 bases, and 14 bases separated the two germline ends. Germline V gives CDR1 ENHRY, CDR2 SYGVKD. CDR3 residues: CAINIGQTNQPQHF. The DNA of the CDR3 is TGTGCCATCAACATCGGACAGACTAATCAGCCCCAGCATTTT.

The chain employs TRBV6-5 and TRBJ1-1, with TRBD1 matching 8 bases. Trimming cost V 5 bases and J 4 bases; bases outside gene matches: 9. Germline-derived CDR1 and CDR2 are MNHEY and SVGAGI. CDR3 size: 15 residues. The CDR3 here is CASSHPQGARTEAFF. CDR3 DNA sequence: TGTGCCAGCAGTCACCCGCAGGGGGCTCGCACTGAAGCTTTCTTT.

This chain connects TRBV24-1 to TRBJ2-5, with D perhaps TRBD1 (5 bases). Germline-derived CDR1 and CDR2 are KGHDR and SFDVKD. CDR3 size: 16 residues. Deletions cut 1 base from V and 2 bases from J, with 13 bases between. CDR3 DNA: TGTGCCACCAGTGATTTTGGGTCAGGGCGTCAAGAGACCCAGTACTTC. Translating it yields CATSDFGSGRQETQYF.

This clone appeared a few times. V gene TRBV3-1 (or the pseudogene TRBV3-2) combines with J gene TRBJ1-1; 9 bases map to TRBD1. The germline V gene encodes CDR1 LGHDT and CDR2 YNNKEL (reference sequence). The CDR3 runs 13 residues. The trim removed 4 bases at V and 12 bases at J, leaving 9 bases unmatched. The CDR3 loop reads CASSRARDREPFF. The CDR3, as DNA: TGTGCCAGCAGCCGGGCCAGGGACAGGGAGCCTTTCTTT.

The genes are TRBV25-1 and TRBJ1-2, with TRBD1 identical over 7 bases. V dropped 3 bases and J dropped 2; count of bases not matched to a gene: 6. The CDR3 is made up of 15 amino acids. Germline V lookup: CDR1 MGHDK, CDR2 SYGVNS. The CDR3 reads CASSDPRGVNYGYTF. The CDR3 region has the DNA TGTGCCAGCAGTGATCCCAGGGGGGTGAACTATGGCTACACCTTC.

The V and J genes are TRBV29-1 and TRBJ1-4, with D possibly matching TRBD1 (5 bases). The germline gives CDR1 SQVTM, CDR2 ANQGSEA. The CDR3 covers 13 residues. V was pared by 4 bases and J by 7 bases, with 13 bases between. The CDR3: CSVGQRRGEKLFF. CDR3 in DNA: TGCAGCGTTGGGCAGCGGAGGGGTGAAAAACTGTTTTTT.

V is TRBV5-1 and J is TRBJ2-3; D perhaps matches TRBD1 (8 bases). The CDR3 sequence is 15 residues long. Trimming removed 4 bases from V and 3 bases from J, with 15 bases in between. CDR1 is SGHRS, CDR2 YFSETQ, per germline. The CDR3 DNA follows: TGCGCCAGCAGCCTGACAGGGGAGGGTACAGATACGCAGTATTTT. Translated: CASSLTGEGTDTQYF.

CDR3 sequence reads: CASSQDWAGDGYTF. DNA for the CDR3: TGTGCCAGCAGCCAAGATTGGGCAGGGGACGGCTACACCTTC. The chain employs TRBV4-2 and TRBJ1-2; D may be TRBD1 (6 bases). Trimming took off 0 bases at V and 8 bases at J, with 13 bases between the two ends. Germline CDR1 and CDR2: LGHNA and YNFKEQ. The length of the CDR3 is 14 residues.

This clone was recorded once. CDR3 nucleotides: TGCGCCAGCAGCTTCCAGGAAGCGGGGGGGCCAGGGGATACGCAGTATTTT. Amino acids: CASSFQEAGGPGDTQYF. The chain links TRBV5-1 to TRBJ2-3, with TRBD2 matching over 10 bases. The CDR3 contains 17 residues. Trimming removed 2 bases from V and 6 bases from J; junction bases left unmatched: 12. In germline, CDR1 is SGHRS, CDR2 YFSETQ. The complete variable domain, with remaining parts taken from reference TRBV5-1 and TRBJ2-3, reads KAGVTQTPRYLIKTRGQQVTLSCSPISGHRSVSWYQQTPGQGLQFLFEYFSETQRNKGNFPGRFSGRQFSNSRSEMNVSTLELGDSALYLCASSFQEAGGPGDTQYFGPGTRLTVL.